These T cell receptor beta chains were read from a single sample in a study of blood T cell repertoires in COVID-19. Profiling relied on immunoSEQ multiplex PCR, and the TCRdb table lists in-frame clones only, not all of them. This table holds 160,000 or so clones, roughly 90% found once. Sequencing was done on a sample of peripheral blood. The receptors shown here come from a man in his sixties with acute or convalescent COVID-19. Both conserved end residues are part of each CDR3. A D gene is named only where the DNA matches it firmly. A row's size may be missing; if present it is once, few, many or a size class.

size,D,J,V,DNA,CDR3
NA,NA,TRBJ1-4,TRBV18,TGTGCCAGCTCACGAACAGGGTCCGGTGAAAAACTGTTTTTT,CASSRTGSGEKLFF
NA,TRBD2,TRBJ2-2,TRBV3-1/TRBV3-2,TGTGCCAGCAGCCAAGAGGGGGCTCTAGCGGGGGCCACCGGGGAGCTGTTTTTT,CASSQEGALAGATGELFF
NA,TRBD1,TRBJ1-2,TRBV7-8,TGTGCCAGCAGCACGGACAGGGCCAGGGGCTACACCTTC,CASSTDRARGYTF
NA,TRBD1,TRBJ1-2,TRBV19,TGTGCCAGTAGTAAAGGGACAGGGGCATATGGCTACACCTTC,CASSKGTGAYGYTF
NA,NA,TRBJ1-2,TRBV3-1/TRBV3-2,TGTGCCAGCAGCCAAGGCGCGGTTTATGGCTACACCTTC,CASSQGAVYGYTF
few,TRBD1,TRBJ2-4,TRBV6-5,TGTGCCAGCAGTTACTCGAGGGGGCAAAACATTCAGTACTTC,CASSYSRGQNIQYF
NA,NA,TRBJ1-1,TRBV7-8,TGTGCCAGCAGCCCTGGATGGTCCGGGGGGGACCGAATCCTGTGGAACACTGAAGCTTTCTTT,CASSPGWSGGDRILWNTEAFF
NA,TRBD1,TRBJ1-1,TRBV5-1,TGCGCCAGCAGCTTGGCCGCACAGGGGGTTCGGAACACTGAAGCTTTCTTT,CASSLAAQGVRNTEAFF
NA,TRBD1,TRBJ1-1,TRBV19,TGTGCCAGTAGTGCCGGGACAGGGGTTCTCATGAACACTGAAGCTTTCTTT,CASSAGTGVLMNTEAFF
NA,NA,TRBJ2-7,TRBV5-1,TGCGCCAGCAGCTTTGGCCAGGGCTTTGTCAGCGAGCAGTACTTC,CASSFGQGFVSEQYF
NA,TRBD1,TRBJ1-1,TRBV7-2,TGTGCCAGCAGCAGCCAGACAGGGTTGGCTGAAGCTTTCTTT,CASSSQTGLAEAFF
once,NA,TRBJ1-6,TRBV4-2,TGTGCCAGCAGCCAAGTATCACAGGGATATTCACCCCTCCACTTT,CASSQVSQGYSPLHF
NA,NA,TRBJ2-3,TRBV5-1,TGCGCCAGCAGCCCCAGGACAGACCTTACAGATACGCAGTATTTT,CASSPRTDLTDTQYF
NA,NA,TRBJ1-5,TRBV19,TGTGCCAGTAGTAGAACGGCTGGACGGGGACCCCAGCATTTT,CASSRTAGRGPQHF
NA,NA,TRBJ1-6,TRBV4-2,TGTGCCAGCAGCCTGTCTGGGCCAGAGTATAATTCACCCCTCCACTTT,CASSLSGPEYNSPLHF
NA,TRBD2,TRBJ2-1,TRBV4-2,TGTGCCAGCAGCCAATCTACCGGGACTAGACCCTACAATGAGCAGTTCTTC,CASSQSTGTRPYNEQFF
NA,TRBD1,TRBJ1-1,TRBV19,TGTGCCAGTAGCGAGCGCCGGACAGGGATGAACACTGAAGCTTTCTTT,CASSERRTGMNTEAFF
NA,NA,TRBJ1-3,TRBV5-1,TGCGCCAGCAGCCTCTGGGGGGCTGGAAACACCATATATTTT,CASSLWGAGNTIYF
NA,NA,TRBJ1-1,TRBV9,TGTGCCAGCAGCGCCATGAACACTGAAGCTTTCTTT,CASSAMNTEAFF
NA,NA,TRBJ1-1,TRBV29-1,TGCAGCGTTGAAGTTACAGGGCGGTGGACTGAAGCTTTCTTT,CSVEVTGRWTEAFF
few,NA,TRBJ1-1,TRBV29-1,TGCAGCGTTGAAGGCAGGGAGGGGCTAGGGGCTTTCTTT,CSVEGREGLGAFF
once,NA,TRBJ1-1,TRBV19,TGTGCCAGTAGATTAACAGTGAACACTGAAGCTTTCTTT,CASRLTVNTEAFF
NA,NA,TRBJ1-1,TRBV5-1,TGCGCCAGCAGCTTGGAACGCGGCATGAACACTGAAGCTTTCTTT,CASSLERGMNTEAFF
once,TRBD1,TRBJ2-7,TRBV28,TGTGCCAGCAGTTTAGTTTCAGGGGGTTCCTACGAGCAGTACTTC,CASSLVSGGSYEQYF
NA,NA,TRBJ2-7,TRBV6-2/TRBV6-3,TGTGCCAGCAGTTCCGCAGGGATCTACGAGCAGTACTTC,CASSSAGIYEQYF
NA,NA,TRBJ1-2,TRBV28,TGTGCCAGCAGTTTATATGGGGAGCACACTAGGATCTATGGCTACACCTTC,CASSLYGEHTRIYGYTF